Below are 21 T cell receptor beta chains sequenced from a single sample in a study of beta chain features in type 1 diabetes. All of the isolated RNA was reverse transcribed, so expressed TCRB transcripts were sequenced. Assay: immunoSEQ multiplex PCR; the TCRdb copy retains only in-frame clones and omits some. This sample yields about 450,000 clones, of which more than 9.5% are seen a single time; 0.046% belongs to the top ten. The sequencing sample was made of naive CD4+ T cells from blood. These receptors were collected from a woman between 18 and 29 years old in good health.

The chain recombines TRBV6-5 with TRBJ2-5; D might be TRBD1 (6 bases). The V end was cut by 6 bases, the J end by 4 bases, with 12 bases between. CDR3 length: 13 residues. Germline lookup yields CDR1 MNHEY and CDR2 SVGAGI. This chain's CDR3 is CASRQGSRETQYF. The CDR3 DNA follows: TGTGCCAGCAGGCAGGGGAGTAGAGAGACCCAGTACTTC.

The chain is built from TRBV15 and TRBJ1-5, with D maybe TRBD1 (6 bases). The germline V gene has CDR1 LNHNV and CDR2 YYDKDF (reference sequence). V gave up 0 bases and J gave up 2 bases, with 14 bases separating them. The CDR3 consists of 17 residues. As DNA, the CDR3 is TGTGCCACCAGCAGAGATAGTCTGGGGGGCGGCAATCAGCCCCAGCATTTT. It translates to CATSRDSLGGGNQPQHF.

The chain joins TRBV11-1 to TRBJ2-1, with TRBD1 matching 7 bases. The V gene end was trimmed by 5 bases and the J gene end by 5 bases; junction bases not matched to a gene: 12. The CDR3 loop spans 16 amino acids. The germline CDR1 and CDR2 sequences are SGHAT and FQDESV (reference sequence). The CDR3 nucleotides read TGTGCCAGCAGCCCCACAGGGGTAAATCTAGACAATGAGCAGTTCTTC. Translated, it gives CASSPTGVNLDNEQFF.

The chain uses TRBV30 and TRBJ2-2; 8 bases map to TRBD1. From germline, CDR1 is GTSNPN and CDR2 SVGIG (reference sequence). This CDR3 has 16 residues. V lost 1 base and J lost 6; bases outside the gene matches: 10. CDR3 sequence (DNA): TGTGCCTGGAGTGACTACAAGACAGGGGTCTCCGGGGAGCTGTTTTTT. This sequence encodes CAWSDYKTGVSGELFF.

This clone was observed a few times. This chain connects TRBV15 to TRBJ2-5; D possibly matches TRBD1 or TRBD2 (5 bases each). The CDR3 spans 14 residues. Germline CDR1 and CDR2: LNHNV and YYDKDF (reference sequence). V lost 3 bases and J lost 0, with 8 bases in between. The DNA for the CDR3 is TGTGCCACCAGCAGTGAGGGGTACCAAGAGACCCAGTACTTC. It specifies CATSSEGYQETQYF.

The V call is TRBV9, the J call TRBJ2-1, with 8 bases fitting TRBD2. CDR1 and CDR2 (germline): SGDLS, YYNGEE. With 5 bases clipped from V and 3 bases from J, the junction kept 4 bases outside the gene matches. The CDR3 has 14 amino acids. CDR3: CASSYSGNYNEQFF. As DNA, the CDR3 is TGTGCCAGCAGTTATAGCGGGAACTACAATGAGCAGTTCTTC.

This clone was seen a handful of times. CDR3 coding DNA: TGTGCCAGCAGTTTAGGGGGTGGGAGAGGCTCCTACAATGAGCAGTTCTTC. Amino acids: CASSLGGGRGSYNEQFF. This chain links TRBV28 with TRBJ2-1, with D perhaps matching TRBD1 or TRBD2 (5 bases each). V was clipped by 2 bases and J by 0 bases, with 14 bases between them. This CDR3 contains 17 residues. The V gene's germline CDR1 is MDHEN and CDR2 SYDVKM. Full variable domain (missing parts from reference TRBV28 and TRBJ2-1): DVKVTQSSRYLVKRTGEKVFLECVQDMDHENMFWYRQDPGLGLRLIYFSYDVKMKEKGDIPEGYSVSREKKERFSLILESASTNQTSMYLCASSLGGGRGSYNEQFFGPGTRLTVL.

This clone was seen only a few times. This rearrangement joins TRBV7-3 to TRBJ1-1; D uncertain. The CDR3 consists of 14 residues. Trimming took off 8 bases at V and 1 base at J, with 14 bases between the two ends. In germline, CDR1 is SGHTA, CDR2 FQGTGA. The CDR3, as DNA: TGTGCCAGCCGTCTCGACACCTCGAACACTGAAGCTTTCTTT. Translating it yields CASRLDTSNTEAFF.

This clone was recorded a few times. At the DNA level, this CDR3 is encoded by other sequences in the same sample as well. The chain combines TRBV15 with TRBJ2-1; D remains ambiguous. The V end was cut by 0 bases, the J end by 7 bases, with 4 bases between. The CDR3 extends over 12 amino acids. Germline V gene sequence: CDR1 LNHNV, CDR2 YYDKDF (reference sequence). CDR3 nucleotide sequence: TGTGCCACCAGCAGAGATCTAAATGAGCAGTTCTTC. Its protein is CATSRDLNEQFF. Full variable domain (outside the CDR3, taken from reference TRBV15 and TRBJ2-1): DAMVIQNPRYQVTQFGKPVTLSCSQTLNHNVMYWYQQKSSQAPKLLFHYYDKDFNNEADTPDNFQSRRPNTSFCFLDIRSPGLGDTAMYLCATSRDLNEQFFGPGTRLTVL.

Turning to this clone: This same CDR3 is encoded by further DNA sequences in the sample. The rearrangement uses TRBV18 and TRBJ1-2, with 12 positions matching TRBD1. J lost 8 bases, V lost 6 bases, and 7 bases had no gene match. CDR3 length: 14 residues. CDR1 and CDR2 from the germline V gene are KGHSH and LQKENI. CDR3: CASSPGQGARGYTF. The CDR3 coding sequence is TGTGCCAGCTCGCCGGGACAGGGGGCCAGAGGCTACACCTTC. Full variable domain (remainder filled in from reference TRBV18 and TRBJ1-2): NAGVMQNPRHLVRRRGQEARLRCSPMKGHSHVYWYRQLPEEGLKFMVYLQKENIIDESGMPKERFSAEFPKEGPSILRIQQVVRGDSAAYFCASSPGQGARGYTFGSGTRLTVV.

This clone was counted between two and nine times. This rearrangement joins TRBV4-3 to TRBJ2-3, with TRBD2 as a possible D gene (5 bases). Trimming took 0 bases from V and 4 from J, leaving 8 bases between them. The CDR3 contains 14 residues. Germline V gene lookup returns CDR1 LGHNA and CDR2 YSLEER. CDR3 coding DNA: TGCGCCAGCAGCCAAGAGAAGAGGGCAGATACGCAGTATTTT. Its protein product is CASSQEKRADTQYF.

The chain combines TRBV28 with TRBJ1-1; D remains ambiguous. The CDR3 totals 11 residues. Between the trimmed V and J ends, which lost 6 bases and 1 base, there was a span of 3 bases. Germline CDR1 and CDR2: MDHEN and SYDVKM. CDR3 sequence reads: CASRRNTEAFF. CDR3 coding DNA: TGTGCCAGCAGAAGGAACACTGAAGCTTTCTTT.

This clone was counted a few times. The CDR3 sequence: CASSPQSSGNTIYF. DNA of the CDR3: TGCGCCAGCAGCCCTCAAAGCTCTGGAAACACCATATATTTT. The chain combines TRBV23-1 with TRBJ1-3; D gene ambiguous. TRBV23-1 carries the ORF label, with uncertain function. V lost 6 bases to trimming and J lost 0 bases, with 9 bases between them. The CDR3 sequence is 14 residues long.

The V and J genes are TRBV19 and TRBJ2-7; D is ambiguous. The CDR3 has 13 amino acids. Per germline, CDR1 LNHDA and CDR2 SQIVND (reference sequence). V was cut by 1 base and J by 4 bases, with 8 bases left in between. As DNA, the CDR3 is TGTGCCAGTAGTATAGGCACAGCTTACGAGCAGTACTTC. Its translation is CASSIGTAYEQYF.

The rearrangement uses TRBV6-5 and TRBJ2-7; D unresolved. Germline V gene lookup returns CDR1 MNHEY and CDR2 SVGAGI. The germline V and J ends were trimmed by 5 bases and 7 bases, with 9 bases remaining between them. The CDR3 sequence is 11 residues long. In nucleotides, the CDR3 is TGTGCCAGCAGTAATCCTCCGGAGCAGTACTTC. Its translation: CASSNPPEQYF.

This clone was seen a handful of times. This chain links TRBV5-6 with TRBJ2-5; D remains unclear. The CDR3 is 15 amino acids. Trimming took off 4 bases at V and 7 bases at J, with 20 bases between the two ends. Germline CDR1 and CDR2: SGHDT and YYEEEE. In DNA form, the CDR3 reads TGTGCCAGCAGCCGTTCGAAGATCGGTTCGGGGACCCAGTACTTC. Amino acids: CASSRSKIGSGTQYF.

The chain carries TRBV7-9 and TRBJ1-4; a possible D gene is TRBD1 (6 bases). The germline V gene has CDR1 SEHNR and CDR2 FQNEAQ (reference sequence). Trimming took off 6 bases at V and 3 bases at J, with 14 bases between the two ends. This CDR3 region has 15 residues. The CDR3: CASSLPTGPNEKLFF. The CDR3, as DNA: TGTGCCAGCAGTCTTCCGACAGGTCCTAATGAAAAACTGTTTTTT.

Note on this clone: Distinct nucleotide sequences in the sample also encode this CDR3. The CDR3 region is CASSEQETQYF. The CDR3 nucleotides read TGTGCCAGCAGTGAACAGGAGACCCAGTACTTC. The V gene is TRBV2, the J gene TRBJ2-5, with D uncertain. V lost 2 bases and J 5 bases, leaving 3 bases between the germline ends. The CDR3 has 11 residues. Per germline, CDR1 SNHLY and CDR2 FYNNEI.

The rearrangement uses TRBV7-2 and TRBJ2-6; unclear D gene. Germline V gene lookup returns CDR1 SGHTA and CDR2 FQGNSA. The length of the CDR3 is 12 residues. V lost 10 bases to trimming and J lost 2 bases, with 6 bases between them. The CDR3 region is CATGPGANVLTF. For the CDR3, the DNA is TGTGCCACCGGCCCTGGGGCCAACGTCCTGACTTTC.

V gene TRBV5-1 combines with J gene TRBJ2-7, with 9 bases matching TRBD2. The CDR3 has 15 residues. Trimming at V came to 4 bases and at J to 2 bases, leaving 7 bases not matched to a gene. Germline CDR1 reads SGHRS; CDR2 reads YFSETQ. This CDR3 is CASSPLSGGTYEQYF. CDR3 nucleotide sequence: TGCGCCAGCAGCCCTCTTAGCGGGGGCACCTACGAGCAGTACTTC. Combining the CDR3 with reference TRBV5-1 and TRBJ2-7 gives the whole variable domain KAGVTQTPRYLIKTRGQQVTLSCSPISGHRSVSWYQQTPGQGLQFLFEYFSETQRNKGNFPGRFSGRQFSNSRSEMNVSTLELGDSALYLCASSPLSGGTYEQYFGPGTRLTVT.

This clone was seen a few times. This sample includes further DNA sequences coding for the same CDR3. This chain links TRBV4-3 with TRBJ2-3; D is ambiguous. Germline CDR1 is LGHNA and CDR2 is YSLEER. V was cut by 0 bases and J by 0 bases, with 4 bases left in between. This CDR3 region has 14 residues. The CDR3 DNA reads TGCGCCAGCAGCCAAGAATCGAGCACAGATACGCAGTATTTT. It yields the protein CASSQESSTDTQYF.